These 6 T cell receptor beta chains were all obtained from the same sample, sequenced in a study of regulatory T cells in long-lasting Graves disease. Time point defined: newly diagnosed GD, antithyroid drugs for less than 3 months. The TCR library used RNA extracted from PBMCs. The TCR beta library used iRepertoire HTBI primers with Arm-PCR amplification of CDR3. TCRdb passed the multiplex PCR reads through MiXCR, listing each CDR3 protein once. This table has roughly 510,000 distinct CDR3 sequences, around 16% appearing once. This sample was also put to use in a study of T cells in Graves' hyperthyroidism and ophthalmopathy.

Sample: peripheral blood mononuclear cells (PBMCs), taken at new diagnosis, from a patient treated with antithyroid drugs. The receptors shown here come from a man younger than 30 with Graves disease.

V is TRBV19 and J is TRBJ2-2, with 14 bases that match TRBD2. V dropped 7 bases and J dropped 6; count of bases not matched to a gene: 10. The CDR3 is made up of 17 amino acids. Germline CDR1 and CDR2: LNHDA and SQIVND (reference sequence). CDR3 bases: TGTGCCAGTACCACACCACCGGGACTAGCGGGAGCCGGGGAGCTGTTTTTT. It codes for CASTTPPGLAGAGELFF. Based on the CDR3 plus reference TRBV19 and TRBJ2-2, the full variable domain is DGGITQSPKYLFRKEGQNVTLSCEQNLNHDAMYWYRQDPGQGLRLIYYSQIVNDFQKGDIAEGYSVSREKKESFPLTVTSAQKNPTAFYLCASTTPPGLAGAGELFFGEGSRLTVL.

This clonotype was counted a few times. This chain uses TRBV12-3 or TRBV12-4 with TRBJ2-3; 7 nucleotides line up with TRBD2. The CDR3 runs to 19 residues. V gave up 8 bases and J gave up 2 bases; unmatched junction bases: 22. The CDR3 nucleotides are TGTGCCAGCGCGGCCCCTCGGTGGGAGGGCCTCGAGGACACAGATACGCAGTATTTT. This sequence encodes CASAAPRWEGLEDTDTQYF.

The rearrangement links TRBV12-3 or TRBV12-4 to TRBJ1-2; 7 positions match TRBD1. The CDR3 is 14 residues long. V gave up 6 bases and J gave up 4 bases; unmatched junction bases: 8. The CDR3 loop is CASSRDSGFYGYTF. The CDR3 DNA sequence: TGTGCCAGCAGCCGGGACAGCGGGTTCTATGGCTACACCTTC.

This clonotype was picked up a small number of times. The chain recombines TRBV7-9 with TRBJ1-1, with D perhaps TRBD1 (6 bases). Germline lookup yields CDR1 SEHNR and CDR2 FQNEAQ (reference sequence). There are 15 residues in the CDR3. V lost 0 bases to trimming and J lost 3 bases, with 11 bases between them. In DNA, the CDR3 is TGTGCCAGCAGCTTAGCGCAGGGGCGTGACACTGAAGCTTTCTTT. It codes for CASSLAQGRDTEAFF.

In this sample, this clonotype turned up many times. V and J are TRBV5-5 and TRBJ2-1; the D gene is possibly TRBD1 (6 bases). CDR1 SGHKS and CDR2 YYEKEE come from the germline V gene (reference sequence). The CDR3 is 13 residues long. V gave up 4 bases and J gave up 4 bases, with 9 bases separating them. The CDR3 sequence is CASSHDRYNEQFF. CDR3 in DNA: TGTGCCAGCAGCCATGACAGGTACAATGAGCAGTTCTTC.

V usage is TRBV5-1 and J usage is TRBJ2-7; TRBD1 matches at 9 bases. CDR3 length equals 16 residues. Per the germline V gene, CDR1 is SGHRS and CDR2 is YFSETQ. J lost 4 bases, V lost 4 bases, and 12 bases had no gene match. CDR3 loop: CASSTSGTGISYEQYF. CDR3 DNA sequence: TGCGCCAGCAGCACTTCCGGGACAGGGATTTCATACGAGCAGTACTTC.